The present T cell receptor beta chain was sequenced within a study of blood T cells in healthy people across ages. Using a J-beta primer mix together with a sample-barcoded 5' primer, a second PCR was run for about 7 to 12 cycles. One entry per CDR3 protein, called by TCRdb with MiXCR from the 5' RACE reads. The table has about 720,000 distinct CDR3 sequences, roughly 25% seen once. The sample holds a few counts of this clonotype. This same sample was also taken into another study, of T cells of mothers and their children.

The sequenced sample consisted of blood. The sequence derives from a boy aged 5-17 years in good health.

CDR3 in DNA: TGCAGCGTAACAGAAGACTATGGCTACACCTTC. Amino acid sequence: CSVTEDYGYTF. The rearrangement uses TRBV29-1 and TRBJ1-2; the D is unclear. Germline V gives CDR1 SQVTM, CDR2 ANQGSEA. Deletions cut 6 bases from V and 3 bases from J, with 8 bases between. The CDR3 consists of 11 residues.